This T cell receptor beta chain was identified during a study of cytomegalovirus exposure and HLA in healthy donors. CDR1 is SQVTM and CDR2 is ANQGSEA in the germline V gene. V was shortened by 8 bases and J by 7 bases, with 27 bases between the two germline ends. This CDR3 spans 16 amino acids. Study observations and caveats: There were under 200 TCR beta chains listed as cytomegalovirus-associated. TCR beta chain V- and J-gene trimming was linked, in a later analysis, to a missense variant in DCLRE1C.

The PCR used 60 Vbeta and 13 Jbeta primers. Generated by immunoSEQ multiplex PCR, the TCRdb table keeps only in-frame clones and is missing some. The data hold about 140,000 clones, with around three quarters observed a single time. As for this clone: What it binds is not known.

The sample consisted of PBMCs. The TCR comes from a man aged 18 to 29 in good health and CMV-seronegative. The chain couples TRBV29-1 to TRBJ2-1, with a tentative D call TRBD1 (7 bases). This CDR3 is CSTRAGLQGPVNEQFF. The CDR3 DNA reads as TGCAGCACAAGGGCGGGGCTACAGGGGCCCGTTAATGAGCAGTTCTTC.